This entry lists 25 T cell receptor beta chains sequenced from one sample in a study of monozygotic twins with inflammatory bowel disease. Using the 5' RACE reads, TCRdb records one entry per CDR3 protein without DNA. This table lists around 200,000 distinct CDR3 sequences. Sequenced: blood. These receptors were collected from a human donor with ulcerative colitis or Crohn's disease, or a healthy co-twin of an affected twin (not recorded which).

This chain joins TRBV6-1 and TRBJ2-3. Germline CDR1 reads MNHNS; CDR2 reads SASEGT. CDR3 size: 16 residues. This CDR3 reads CASSEVADPVVGTQYF.

The chain is built from TRBV7-2 and TRBJ2-1. Germline assignment: CDR1 SGHTA and CDR2 FQGNSA. The CDR3 covers 14 residues. The CDR3 loop reads CASSLAPENNEQFF.

V usage is TRBV7-2 and J usage is TRBJ2-2; TCRdb reports TRBD1, a call that lacks DNA to check it against. The CDR3 loop spans 15 amino acids. The germline CDR1 and CDR2 sequences are SGHTA and FQGNSA. This CDR3 reads CASSSSQGGRGELFF.

The J gene is TRBJ2-3, the V gene TRBV15; TCRdb's D call, TRBD2, is unchecked because there is no DNA. Germline assignment: CDR1 LNHNV and CDR2 YYDKDF (reference sequence). The CDR3 has 15 amino acids. The CDR3 sequence is CATSRDSLLTDTQYF.

The chain is built from TRBV10-3 and TRBJ1-5. CDR1 ENHRY and CDR2 SYGVKD come from the germline V gene. The CDR3 has 12 amino acids. The CDR3 protein is CAISEYYQPQHF.

This chain connects TRBV20-1 to TRBJ2-5; TCRdb selects TRBD2, and the lack of DNA leaves this call unchecked. The CDR3 loop spans 15 amino acids. Per the germline V gene, CDR1 is DFQATT and CDR2 is SNEGSKA (reference sequence). This CDR3 reads CSARRPGLNQETQYF.

The chain carries TRBV27 and TRBJ1-2; TCRdb's assignment of TRBD1 cannot be checked, as there is no DNA. Germline V CDR1 and CDR2: MNHEY, SMNVEV (reference sequence). The CDR3 is 14 residues long. This CDR3 reads CASRNDRVSYGYTF.

The genes are TRBV5-1 and TRBJ2-1. The CDR3 covers 14 residues. In germline, CDR1 is SGHRS, CDR2 YFSETQ. CDR3 loop: CASSLETGYNEQFF.

J is TRBJ1-2 and V is TRBV10-3; checking the TCRdb D call of TRBD1 is not possible without DNA. The CDR3 spans 15 residues. Germline V gene lookup returns CDR1 ENHRY and CDR2 SYGVKD. CDR3 loop: CAISESTGGHYGYTF.

The rearrangement joins TRBV20-1 to TRBJ1-1; no DNA is available, so the TRBD1 call from TCRdb remains unchecked. The CDR3 loop spans 15 amino acids. Per germline, CDR1 DFQATT and CDR2 SNEGSKA (reference sequence). CDR3 in amino acids: CSARPTGTANTEAFF.

This rearrangement joins TRBV10-1 to TRBJ1-1; as DNA is missing, the TRBD1 call by TCRdb cannot be tested. CDR1 WNHNN and CDR2 SYGVQD come from the germline V gene (reference sequence). The CDR3 runs 15 residues. CDR3 sequence: CASRPGQGVHTEAFF.

V usage is TRBV5-1 and J usage is TRBJ2-7; TCRdb picks TRBD2, but there is no DNA to check that call. Germline CDR1 and CDR2: SGHRS and YFSETQ. This CDR3 spans 14 amino acids. CDR3 loop: CASSSRLAGAEQYF. The variable domain in full, with the rest retrieved from reference TRBV5-1 and TRBJ2-7, is KAGVTQTPRYLIKTRGQQVTLSCSPISGHRSVSWYQQTPGQGLQFLFEYFSETQRNKGNFPGRFSGRQFSNSRSEMNVSTLELGDSALYLCASSSRLAGAEQYFGPGTRLTVT.

This chain joins TRBV11-1 and TRBJ1-2; TCRdb's D call, TRBD1, is unchecked because there is no DNA. The CDR3 is 16 residues long. CDR1 is SGHAT and CDR2 is FQDESV in the germline V gene (reference sequence). This CDR3 is CASSNAGGEIAYGYTF.

J is TRBJ2-7 and V is TRBV7-8; as DNA is missing, the TRBD1 call by TCRdb cannot be tested. The CDR3 runs to 17 residues. From germline, CDR1 is SGHVS and CDR2 FQNEAQ. This CDR3 is CASSSRAPGQGGYEQYF.

The chain is built from TRBV13 and TRBJ1-6; lacking DNA, the TRBD1 call made by TCRdb goes unchecked. CDR1 is PRHDT and CDR2 is FYEKMQ in the germline V gene (reference sequence). This CDR3 comprises 18 residues. This CDR3 reads CASSQQGWGNSYNSPLHF.

The chain joins TRBV10-3 to TRBJ2-7; TCRdb picks TRBD1, but there is no DNA to check that call. The CDR3 spans 16 residues. CDR1 and CDR2 from the germline V gene are ENHRY and SYGVKD. This CDR3 is CAISGLGTGVSYEQYF.

This chain connects TRBV7-2 to TRBJ2-2; the TRBD2 assignment by TCRdb is unverifiable without DNA. The germline gives CDR1 SGHTA, CDR2 FQGNSA. The CDR3 spans 16 residues. The CDR3 spells CASSLGLAGYTGELFF.

The chain uses TRBV29-1 and TRBJ1-2; TCRdb designates TRBD1, a call that cannot be tested without DNA. CDR3 size: 14 residues. Germline CDR1 and CDR2: SQVTM and ANQGSEA. The CDR3 spells CSVPGRSPYYGYTF.

The V and J genes are TRBV5-1 and TRBJ2-2. From germline, CDR1 is SGHRS and CDR2 YFSETQ. CDR3 length equals 14 residues. The CDR3 loop reads CAGRLMANTGELFF.

V usage is TRBV11-2 and J usage is TRBJ2-1. Germline CDR1 is SGHAT and CDR2 is FQNNGV. The CDR3 loop spans 17 amino acids. The CDR3 is CASSTFSGPGTYNEQFF.

V usage is TRBV11-2 and J usage is TRBJ1-2; TCRdb designates TRBD1, a call that cannot be tested without DNA. Germline V gives CDR1 SGHAT, CDR2 FQNNGV. The CDR3 is made up of 16 amino acids. CDR3 sequence: CASSQFGGAGNYGYTF.

This chain links TRBV5-1 with TRBJ2-1. CDR3 length equals 11 residues. Looked up from germline, CDR1 is SGHRS and CDR2 is YFSETQ. The CDR3 sequence: CASSAMGEQFF.

The rearrangement uses TRBV7-9 and TRBJ2-1; TCRdb's D call of TRBD1 is untestable without DNA. This CDR3 is built from 14 residues. The germline V gene has CDR1 SEHNR and CDR2 FQNEAQ (reference sequence). The CDR3 loop reads CASSLTNRDNEQFF.

The CDR3 loop reads CASSKVPAGATLMNTEAFF. The gene calls are TRBV12-3 or TRBV12-4 and TRBJ1-1; TCRdb lists TRBD1, though no DNA is available to test this call. The length of the CDR3 is 19 residues.

The CDR3 is CASSSSSGANVLTF. The chain employs TRBV12-3 or TRBV12-4 and TRBJ2-6. The CDR3 extends over 14 amino acids.